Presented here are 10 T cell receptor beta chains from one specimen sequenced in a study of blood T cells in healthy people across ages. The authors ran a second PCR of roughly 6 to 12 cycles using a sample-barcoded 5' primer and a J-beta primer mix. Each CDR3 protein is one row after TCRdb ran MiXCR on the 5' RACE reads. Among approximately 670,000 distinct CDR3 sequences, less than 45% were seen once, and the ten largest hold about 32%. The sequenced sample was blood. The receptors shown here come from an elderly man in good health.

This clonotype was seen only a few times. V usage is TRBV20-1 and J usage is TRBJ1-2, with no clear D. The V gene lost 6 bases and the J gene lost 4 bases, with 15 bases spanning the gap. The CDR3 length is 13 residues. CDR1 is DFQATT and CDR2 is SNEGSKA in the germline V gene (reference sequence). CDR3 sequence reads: CSATDSNVYGYTF. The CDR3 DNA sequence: TGCAGTGCCACGGACTCGAACGTCTATGGCTACACCTTC.

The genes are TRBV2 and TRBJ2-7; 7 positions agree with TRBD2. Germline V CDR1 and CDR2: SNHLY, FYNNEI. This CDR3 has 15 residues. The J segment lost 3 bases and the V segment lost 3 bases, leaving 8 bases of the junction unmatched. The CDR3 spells CASSDFAAGDYEQYF. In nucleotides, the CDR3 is TGTGCCAGCAGTGACTTCGCTGCGGGGGACTACGAGCAGTACTTC.

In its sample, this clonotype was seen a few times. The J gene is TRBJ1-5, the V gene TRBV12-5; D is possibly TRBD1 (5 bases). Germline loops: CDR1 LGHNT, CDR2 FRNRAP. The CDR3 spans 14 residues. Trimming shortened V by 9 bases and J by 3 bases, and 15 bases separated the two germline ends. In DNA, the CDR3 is TGTGCTAGCTCCGAGGGGCTCGACAATCAGCCCCAGCATTTT. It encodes CASSEGLDNQPQHF.

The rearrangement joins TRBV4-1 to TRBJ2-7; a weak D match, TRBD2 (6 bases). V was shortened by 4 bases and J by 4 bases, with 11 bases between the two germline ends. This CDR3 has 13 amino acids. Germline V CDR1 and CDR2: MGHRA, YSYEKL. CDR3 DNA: TGCGCCAGCAGCCTCCTCAGCGGGTACGAGCAGTACTTC. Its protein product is CASSLLSGYEQYF.

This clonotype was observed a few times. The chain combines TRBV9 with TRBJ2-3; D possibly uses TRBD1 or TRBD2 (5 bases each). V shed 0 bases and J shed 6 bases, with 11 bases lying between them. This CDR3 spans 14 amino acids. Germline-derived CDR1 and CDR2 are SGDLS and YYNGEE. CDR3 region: CASSVAGRSDTQYF. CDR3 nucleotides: TGTGCCAGCAGCGTAGCGGGGCGTTCGGATACGCAGTATTTT.

The CDR3 DNA reads TGCAGTGCTAGAATAGGACTAGCGGCCGAGCAGTACTTC. Its protein is CSARIGLAAEQYF. The chain employs TRBV20-1 and TRBJ2-5; 10 nucleotides align to TRBD2. The end of the DNA is better explained by TRBJ2-7, so the J call may be wrong. The CDR3 runs to 13 residues. Looked up from germline, CDR1 is DFQATT and CDR2 is SNEGSKA (reference sequence).

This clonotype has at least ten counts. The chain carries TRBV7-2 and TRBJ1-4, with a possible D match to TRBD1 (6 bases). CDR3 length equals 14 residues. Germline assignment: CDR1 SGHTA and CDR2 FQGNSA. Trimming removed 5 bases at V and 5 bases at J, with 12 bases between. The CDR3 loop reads CASSQVGQNEKLFF. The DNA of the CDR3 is TGTGCCAGCAGCCAAGTCGGACAGAATGAAAAACTGTTTTTT.

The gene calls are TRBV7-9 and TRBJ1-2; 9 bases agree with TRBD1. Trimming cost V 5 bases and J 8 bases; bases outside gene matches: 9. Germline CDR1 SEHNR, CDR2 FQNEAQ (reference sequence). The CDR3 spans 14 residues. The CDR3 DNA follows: TGTGCCAGCAGCGTAAGGACAGGGGAAGGAGGCTACACCTTC. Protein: CASSVRTGEGGYTF.

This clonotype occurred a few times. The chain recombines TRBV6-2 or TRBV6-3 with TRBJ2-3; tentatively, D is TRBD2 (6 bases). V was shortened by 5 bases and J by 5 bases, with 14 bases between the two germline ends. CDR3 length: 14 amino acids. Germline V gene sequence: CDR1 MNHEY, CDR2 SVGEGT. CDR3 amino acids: CASSDSRLVDTQYF. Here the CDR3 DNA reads TGTGCCAGCAGTGATAGCCGACTAGTAGATACGCAGTATTTT.

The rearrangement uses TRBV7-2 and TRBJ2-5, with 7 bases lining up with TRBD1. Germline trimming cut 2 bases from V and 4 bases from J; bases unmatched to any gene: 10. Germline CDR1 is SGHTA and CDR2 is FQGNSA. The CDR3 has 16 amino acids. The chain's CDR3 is CASSLIPTGFLETQYF. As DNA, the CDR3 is TGTGCCAGCAGCTTAATACCGACAGGGTTTTTAGAGACCCAGTACTTC.